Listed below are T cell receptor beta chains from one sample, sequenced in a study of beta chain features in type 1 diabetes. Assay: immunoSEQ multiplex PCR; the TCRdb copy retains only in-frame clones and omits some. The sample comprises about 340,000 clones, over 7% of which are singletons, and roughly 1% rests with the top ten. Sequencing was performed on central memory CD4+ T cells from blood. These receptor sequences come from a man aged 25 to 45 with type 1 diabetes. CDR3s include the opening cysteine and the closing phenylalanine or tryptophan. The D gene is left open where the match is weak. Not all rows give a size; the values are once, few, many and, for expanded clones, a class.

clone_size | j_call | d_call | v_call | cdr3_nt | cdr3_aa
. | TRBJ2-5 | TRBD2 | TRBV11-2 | TGTGCCAGCAGCACCGGGACTAGCGGGGGCTTGCAAGAGACCCAGTACTTC | CASSTGTSGGLQETQYF
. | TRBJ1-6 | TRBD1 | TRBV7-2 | TGTGCCAGCAGCGGACAGGGTTTGCTTAGCTCACCCCTCCACTTT | CASSGQGLLSSPLHF
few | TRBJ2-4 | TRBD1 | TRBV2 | TGTGCCAGCAGTGAATCCAGGGGGCGAGCCAAAAACATTCAGTACTTC | CASSESRGRAKNIQYF
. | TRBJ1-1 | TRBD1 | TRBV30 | TGTGCCTGGAGTCGACAGGGTTCCAGCACTGAAGCTTTCTTT | CAWSRQGSSTEAFF
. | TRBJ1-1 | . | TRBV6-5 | TGTGCCAGCAACCGTGGGGGGAACACTGAAGCTTTCTTT | CASNRGGNTEAFF
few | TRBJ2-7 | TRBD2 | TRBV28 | TGTGCCAGCACCCGACCCAGCGGGGACTGGGCCTACGAGCAGTACTTC | CASTRPSGDWAYEQYF
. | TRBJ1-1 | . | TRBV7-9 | TGTGCCAGCAGCTTAGGAGGCGCGGGAATGAACACTGAAGCTTTCTTT | CASSLGGAGMNTEAFF
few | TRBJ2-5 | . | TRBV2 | TGTGCCAGCATTGGGGGCCAGGAGACCCAGTACTTC | CASIGGQETQYF
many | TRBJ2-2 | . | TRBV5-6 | TGTGCCAGCAGCCCGGCCGGAGGCAGGTCGACCGGGGAGCTGTTTTTT | CASSPAGGRSTGELFF
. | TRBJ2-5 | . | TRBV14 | TGTGCCAGCAGCCAAGATCCCAGGGGTGAGACCCAGTACTTC | CASSQDPRGETQYF